This T cell receptor beta chain was identified during a study of blood T cells in healthy people across ages. Study outcomes and limitations: Leaving the PBMCs unsorted stopped any conclusive comparison of naive versus antigen-experienced cells.

The CDR3 length is 16 residues. Germline values: CDR1 MNHEY, CDR2 SVGEGT. With V trimmed by 0 bases and J by 4 bases, 8 bases remained unmatched. The second PCR ran about 6 to 11 cycles with a sample-barcoded 5' primer and J-beta primers. Via MiXCR, TCRdb re-called the 5' RACE reads, giving one row per CDR3 protein. The sample lists roughly 930,000 distinct CDR3 sequences; under 50% were seen once. With respect to this clonotype: Its cognate antigen is unknown.

Sequencing was done on a sample of blood. The receptor was derived from a man aged 25-45 years in good health. The chain is built from TRBV6-2 or TRBV6-3 and TRBJ1-2; TRBD1 matches at 7 bases. The CDR3 reads CASSYSGTASAYGYTF. DNA of the CDR3: TGTGCCAGCAGTTACTCCGGGACAGCTTCGGCCTATGGCTACACCTTC.